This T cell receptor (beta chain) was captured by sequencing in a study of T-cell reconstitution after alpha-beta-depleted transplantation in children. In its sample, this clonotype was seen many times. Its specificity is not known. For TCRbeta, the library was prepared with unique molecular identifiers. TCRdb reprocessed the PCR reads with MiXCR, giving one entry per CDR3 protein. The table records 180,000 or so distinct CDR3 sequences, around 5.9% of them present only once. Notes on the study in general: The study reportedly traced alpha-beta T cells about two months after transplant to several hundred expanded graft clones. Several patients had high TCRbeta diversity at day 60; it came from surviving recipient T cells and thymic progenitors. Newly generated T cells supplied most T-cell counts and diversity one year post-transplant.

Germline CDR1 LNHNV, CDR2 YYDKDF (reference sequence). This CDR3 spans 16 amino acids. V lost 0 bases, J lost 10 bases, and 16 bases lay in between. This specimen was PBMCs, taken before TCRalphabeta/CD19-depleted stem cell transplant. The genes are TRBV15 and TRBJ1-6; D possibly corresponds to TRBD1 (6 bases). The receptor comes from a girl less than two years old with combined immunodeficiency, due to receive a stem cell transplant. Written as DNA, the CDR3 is TGTGCCACCAGCAGAGATGTCCCAGGGGCCTTCTCACCCCTCCACTTT. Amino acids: CATSRDVPGAFSPLHF. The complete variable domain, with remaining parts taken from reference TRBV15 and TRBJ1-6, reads DAMVIQNPRYQVTQFGKPVTLSCSQTLNHNVMYWYQQKSSQAPKLLFHYYDKDFNNEADTPDNFQSRRPNTSFCFLDIRSPGLGDTAMYLCATSRDVPGAFSPLHFGNGTRLTVT.